The rows below give T cell receptor beta chains drawn from one sample of a study of CD8 T cells in ankylosing spondylitis. TCRdb redid the calling of the 5' RACE reads with MiXCR, one entry per CDR3 protein. This table holds 150,000 to 200,000 distinct CDR3 sequences, approximately 32% found once. What was sequenced was synovial fluid, either unsorted or a sorted T cell fraction (not recorded which). The receptors derive from a male donor with ankylosing spondylitis. CDR3s include the opening cysteine and the closing phenylalanine or tryptophan. Each record gives: D gene, J gene, clone size, CDR3 length, V gene, CDR3 DNA, CDR3 protein. D genes are given only for firm matches. Not every row has a clone size; where given, it reads once, few, many or a size class.

D gene: TRBD2; J gene: TRBJ2-7; clone size: few; CDR3 length: 13; V gene: TRBV29-1; CDR3 DNA: TGCAGCGTATTAGCGGGGCCTTCCTACGAGCAGTACTTC; CDR3 protein: CSVLAGPSYEQYF
D gene: NA; J gene: TRBJ1-5; clone size: NA; CDR3 length: 13; V gene: TRBV29-1; CDR3 DNA: TGCAGCGCCTGGGCGGGGCGAGATCAGCCCCAGCATTTT; CDR3 protein: CSAWAGRDQPQHF
D gene: NA; J gene: TRBJ2-3; clone size: few; CDR3 length: 13; V gene: TRBV24-1; CDR3 DNA: TGTGCCACCGCACCCCTCAAGGAAGATACGCAGTATTTT; CDR3 protein: CATAPLKEDTQYF
D gene: TRBD2; J gene: TRBJ2-1; clone size: NA; CDR3 length: 19; V gene: TRBV6-1; CDR3 DNA: TGTGCCAGCGACCGCGGTAGGGCTAGCGGGAGAGAAGTTTACAATGAGCAGTTCTTC; CDR3 protein: CASDRGRASGREVYNEQFF
D gene: TRBD1; J gene: TRBJ1-2; clone size: once; CDR3 length: 12; V gene: TRBV20-1; CDR3 DNA: TGCAGGCCGGGACAGGGGGCCGATGGCTACACCTTC; CDR3 protein: CRPGQGADGYTF
D gene: NA; J gene: TRBJ2-1; clone size: once; CDR3 length: 13; V gene: TRBV6-2/TRBV6-3; CDR3 DNA: TGTGCCAGCAGTTCGGGATTTTACAATGAGCAGTTCTTC; CDR3 protein: CASSSGFYNEQFF
D gene: TRBD2; J gene: TRBJ2-5; clone size: NA; CDR3 length: 17; V gene: TRBV5-4; CDR3 DNA: TGTGCCAGCAGCTCAGGACTAGCGGGGGGGGTCCAAGAGACCCAGTACTTC; CDR3 protein: CASSSGLAGGVQETQYF
D gene: NA; J gene: TRBJ1-1; clone size: many; CDR3 length: 13; V gene: TRBV18; CDR3 DNA: TGTGCCAGCTCGACGGACTCGAACACTGAAGCTTTCTTT; CDR3 protein: CASSTDSNTEAFF
D gene: NA; J gene: TRBJ2-1; clone size: few; CDR3 length: 13; V gene: TRBV20-1; CDR3 DNA: TGCAGTGCTAGTCAGGACTCCAACAATGAGCAGTTCTTC; CDR3 protein: CSASQDSNNEQFF
D gene: NA; J gene: TRBJ1-5; clone size: few; CDR3 length: 14; V gene: TRBV10-1; CDR3 DNA: TGCGCCAGCAGTGAGTCGACGGTTTGCCAGCCCCAGCATTTT; CDR3 protein: CASSESTVCQPQHF
D gene: NA; J gene: TRBJ1-5; clone size: NA; CDR3 length: 17; V gene: TRBV28; CDR3 DNA: TGTGCCAGCAGTTTAACCCGACCCCATGTTTCGGGGCAGCCCCAGCATTTT; CDR3 protein: CASSLTRPHVSGQPQHF
D gene: TRBD2; J gene: TRBJ2-7; clone size: NA; CDR3 length: 15; V gene: TRBV4-1; CDR3 DNA: TGCGCCAGCAGCCAAGGGGGTAGCGGGACCTACGAGCAGTACTTC; CDR3 protein: CASSQGGSGTYEQYF
D gene: NA; J gene: TRBJ1-2; clone size: NA; CDR3 length: 14; V gene: TRBV2; CDR3 DNA: TGTGCCAGCAGCGCGGGAGTTTCAGAGGGTGGCTACACCTTC; CDR3 protein: CASSAGVSEGGYTF
D gene: NA; J gene: TRBJ2-7; clone size: once; CDR3 length: 14; V gene: TRBV3-1; CDR3 DNA: TGTGCCAGCAGCCAAGACTTCGCATCCTACGAGCAGTACTTC; CDR3 protein: CASSQDFASYEQYF
D gene: NA; J gene: TRBJ2-1; clone size: many; CDR3 length: 13; V gene: TRBV7-3; CDR3 DNA: TGTGCCAGCAGCTCTCACAGGGACGATGAGCAGTTCTTC; CDR3 protein: CASSSHRDDEQFF
D gene: NA; J gene: TRBJ2-7; clone size: NA; CDR3 length: 14; V gene: TRBV2; CDR3 DNA: TGTGCCAGCAGTGCAGGGGACCTCTCCTACGAGCAGTACTTC; CDR3 protein: CASSAGDLSYEQYF
D gene: NA; J gene: TRBJ2-1; clone size: many; CDR3 length: 17; V gene: TRBV5-1; CDR3 DNA: TGCGCCAGCAGCTTGGCCCGGACACCCAGTATTAACAATGAGCAGTTCTTC; CDR3 protein: CASSLARTPSINNEQFF
D gene: NA; J gene: TRBJ2-7; clone size: many; CDR3 length: 12; V gene: TRBV20-1; CDR3 DNA: TGCAGTGCCAATCTAGGGGGTTGGGAGCAGTACTTC; CDR3 protein: CSANLGGWEQYF
D gene: TRBD2; J gene: TRBJ2-2; clone size: NA; CDR3 length: 15; V gene: TRBV5-1; CDR3 DNA: TGCGCCAGCAGCCCGATAGCGGGGCACACCGGGGAGCTGTTTTTT; CDR3 protein: CASSPIAGHTGELFF
D gene: TRBD2; J gene: TRBJ2-1; clone size: few; CDR3 length: 20; V gene: TRBV4-3; CDR3 DNA: TGCGCCAGCAGCCAAGATTTTGTAAGCGTGGCGGGAGGAGGGTACAATGAGCAGTTCTTC; CDR3 protein: CASSQDFVSVAGGGYNEQFF
D gene: NA; J gene: TRBJ2-7; clone size: many; CDR3 length: 14; V gene: TRBV20-1; CDR3 DNA: TGCAGTGCTAGAGAGGATCTGTACCCCTACGAGCAGTACTTC; CDR3 protein: CSAREDLYPYEQYF
D gene: TRBD1; J gene: TRBJ1-5; clone size: few; CDR3 length: 14; V gene: TRBV28; CDR3 DNA: TGTGCCAGCAGCCCAGGGGGGGGCACTCAGCCCCAGCATTTT; CDR3 protein: CASSPGGGTQPQHF
D gene: NA; J gene: TRBJ1-2; clone size: NA; CDR3 length: 14; V gene: TRBV9; CDR3 DNA: TGTGCCAGCAGCGTAGCCAGGGCTGGCTATGGCTACACCTTC; CDR3 protein: CASSVARAGYGYTF
D gene: NA; J gene: TRBJ2-1; clone size: few; CDR3 length: 17; V gene: TRBV6-1; CDR3 DNA: TGTGCCAGCAGCGAGCAGGGGTCATCTTCAGTCCACAATGAGCAGTTCTTC; CDR3 protein: CASSEQGSSSVHNEQFF
D gene: TRBD1; J gene: TRBJ2-7; clone size: NA; CDR3 length: 15; V gene: TRBV20-1; CDR3 DNA: TGCAGTGCTAGAGAGCCGGGACAGGGGGCTTTAGAGCAGTACTTC; CDR3 protein: CSAREPGQGALEQYF
D gene: NA; J gene: TRBJ2-3; clone size: NA; CDR3 length: 16; V gene: TRBV20-1; CDR3 DNA: TGCAGTGCCCCACATTGGGCGGGCCAAGCGGGAGATACGCAGTATTTT; CDR3 protein: CSAPHWAGQAGDTQYF
D gene: NA; J gene: TRBJ1-1; clone size: few; CDR3 length: 15; V gene: TRBV6-2/TRBV6-3; CDR3 DNA: TGTGCCAGCAGTTACAACGGAGGGCCCAACACTGAAGCTTTCTTT; CDR3 protein: CASSYNGGPNTEAFF
D gene: NA; J gene: TRBJ1-6; clone size: few; CDR3 length: 14; V gene: TRBV12-3/TRBV12-4; CDR3 DNA: TGTGCCAGTGGGGACACCTCAACCAATTCACCCCTCCACTTT; CDR3 protein: CASGDTSTNSPLHF
D gene: NA; J gene: TRBJ2-2; clone size: NA; CDR3 length: 14; V gene: TRBV18; CDR3 DNA: TGTGCCAGCTCACCCTGGGCGGTGAGCGGGGAGCTGTTTTTT; CDR3 protein: CASSPWAVSGELFF
D gene: NA; J gene: TRBJ2-7; clone size: few; CDR3 length: 16; V gene: TRBV7-2; CDR3 DNA: TGTGCCAGCAGCTCCCAGTCCGGGGTGAGCTCCTACGAGCAGTACTTC; CDR3 protein: CASSSQSGVSSYEQYF
D gene: TRBD1; J gene: TRBJ2-3; clone size: few; CDR3 length: 15; V gene: TRBV7-9; CDR3 DNA: TGTGCCAGCAGCTTAGCTGGACAGGGGGCAGATACGCAGTATTTT; CDR3 protein: CASSLAGQGADTQYF
D gene: TRBD1; J gene: TRBJ1-6; clone size: NA; CDR3 length: 15; V gene: TRBV7-6; CDR3 DNA: TGTGCCAGCAGCTTATTAGGACAGGGCTATTCACCCCTCCACTTT; CDR3 protein: CASSLLGQGYSPLHF
D gene: TRBD1; J gene: TRBJ1-5; clone size: NA; CDR3 length: 19; V gene: TRBV7-8; CDR3 DNA: TGTGCCAGCAGCCTAAGGACAGGGGGATTGGCTTTGGGCAATCAGCCCCAGCATTTT; CDR3 protein: CASSLRTGGLALGNQPQHF
D gene: NA; J gene: TRBJ2-3; clone size: NA; CDR3 length: 12; V gene: TRBV2; CDR3 DNA: TGTGCCAGCAGTGGGCCCCCGGGTACGCAGTATTTT; CDR3 protein: CASSGPPGTQYF
D gene: TRBD1; J gene: TRBJ2-1; clone size: NA; CDR3 length: 15; V gene: TRBV10-1; CDR3 DNA: TGCGCCAGCAGTGATGGGACAGGGGGGGACAATGAGCAGTTCTTC; CDR3 protein: CASSDGTGGDNEQFF
D gene: NA; J gene: TRBJ1-5; clone size: many; CDR3 length: 14; V gene: TRBV15; CDR3 DNA: TGTGCCACCAGCAGAGATAGTTTGGGAGGCCCCCAGCATTTT; CDR3 protein: CATSRDSLGGPQHF
D gene: TRBD2; J gene: TRBJ2-1; clone size: NA; CDR3 length: 15; V gene: TRBV4-3; CDR3 DNA: TGCGCCAGCAGCCATTGGGGACTAGCGGGACACGAGCAGTTCTTC; CDR3 protein: CASSHWGLAGHEQFF
D gene: TRBD1; J gene: TRBJ2-7; clone size: NA; CDR3 length: 13; V gene: TRBV12-3/TRBV12-4; CDR3 DNA: TGTGCCAGCAGTTCAACAGGGGTGGTAGAGCAGTACTTC; CDR3 protein: CASSSTGVVEQYF
D gene: TRBD1; J gene: TRBJ1-4; clone size: NA; CDR3 length: 19; V gene: TRBV10-3; CDR3 DNA: TGTGCCATCAGTGCCTACACCCCGGGACAGGGGGATACAAATGAAAAACTGTTTTTT; CDR3 protein: CAISAYTPGQGDTNEKLFF
D gene: NA; J gene: TRBJ2-5; clone size: NA; CDR3 length: 15; V gene: TRBV28; CDR3 DNA: TGTGCCAGCAGTTTGGATCCGGTCAGGGGAGAGACCCAGTACTTC; CDR3 protein: CASSLDPVRGETQYF
D gene: TRBD1; J gene: TRBJ1-2; clone size: NA; CDR3 length: 15; V gene: TRBV11-2; CDR3 DNA: TGTGCCAGCAGCCCCAACCGACAGGGAAACTATGGCTACACCTTC; CDR3 protein: CASSPNRQGNYGYTF
D gene: NA; J gene: TRBJ1-2; clone size: many; CDR3 length: 14; V gene: TRBV6-1; CDR3 DNA: TGTGCCAGCAGCATCAGGGAAGCTAACTATGGCTACACCTTC; CDR3 protein: CASSIREANYGYTF
D gene: NA; J gene: TRBJ2-1; clone size: NA; CDR3 length: 13; V gene: TRBV2; CDR3 DNA: TGTGCCAGCAGTGATGGCAGGAACAATGAGCAGTTCTTC; CDR3 protein: CASSDGRNNEQFF
D gene: TRBD2; J gene: TRBJ2-3; clone size: NA; CDR3 length: 15; V gene: TRBV20-1; CDR3 DNA: TGCAGTGCTAGGGAAAAGCGGGGGGTCGCAGATACGCAGTATTTT; CDR3 protein: CSAREKRGVADTQYF
D gene: TRBD2; J gene: TRBJ2-3; clone size: NA; CDR3 length: 16; V gene: TRBV9; CDR3 DNA: TGTGCCAGCAGCGTAGGACTAGCGGGGGGTGAAGATACGCAGTATTTT; CDR3 protein: CASSVGLAGGEDTQYF
D gene: TRBD2; J gene: TRBJ2-3; clone size: few; CDR3 length: 18; V gene: TRBV7-8; CDR3 DNA: TGTGCCAGCAGCTTATTGGGGTTTAGCGGGAGCCCACCAGGTACGCAGTATTTT; CDR3 protein: CASSLLGFSGSPPGTQYF
D gene: TRBD1; J gene: TRBJ1-1; clone size: many; CDR3 length: 12; V gene: TRBV6-1; CDR3 DNA: TGTGCCAGCAGTCCACAGGGGGCGGGAGCTTTCTTT; CDR3 protein: CASSPQGAGAFF
D gene: NA; J gene: TRBJ2-1; clone size: NA; CDR3 length: 13; V gene: TRBV28; CDR3 DNA: TGTGCCAGCAGTTTATCGCGGGGCAATGAGCAGTTCTTC; CDR3 protein: CASSLSRGNEQFF
D gene: NA; J gene: TRBJ2-3; clone size: NA; CDR3 length: 14; V gene: TRBV20-1; CDR3 DNA: TGCAGTGCTAAAGGCGCGTTTAGCACAGATACGCAGTATTTT; CDR3 protein: CSAKGAFSTDTQYF
D gene: NA; J gene: TRBJ2-1; clone size: many; CDR3 length: 14; V gene: TRBV18; CDR3 DNA: TGTGCCAGCCAGTCGACAAGGAATGACAATGAGCAGTTCTTC; CDR3 protein: CASQSTRNDNEQFF
D gene: TRBD1; J gene: TRBJ1-1; clone size: NA; CDR3 length: 16; V gene: TRBV6-1; CDR3 DNA: TGTGCCAGCAGCCGGGCAGGGGGGGAGATGAACACTGAAGCTTTCTTT; CDR3 protein: CASSRAGGEMNTEAFF
D gene: TRBD1; J gene: TRBJ2-7; clone size: NA; CDR3 length: 16; V gene: TRBV28; CDR3 DNA: TGTGCCAGCAGTCCTTCCGGGGACAGTAGACGGTACGAGCAGTACTTC; CDR3 protein: CASSPSGDSRRYEQYF
D gene: NA; J gene: TRBJ2-6; clone size: many; CDR3 length: 16; V gene: TRBV5-1; CDR3 DNA: TGCGCCAGCAGCTCATCAGGTTTCTCTGGGGCCAACGTCCTGACTTTC; CDR3 protein: CASSSSGFSGANVLTF
D gene: NA; J gene: TRBJ2-6; clone size: many; CDR3 length: 17; V gene: TRBV7-3; CDR3 DNA: TGTGCCAGCAGCTTACGGATAACAGACTCTGGGGCCAACGTCCTGACTTTC; CDR3 protein: CASSLRITDSGANVLTF